The rows below give T cell receptor beta chains drawn from one sample of a study of T cell repertoires in ileal Crohn's disease. Profiling relied on immunoSEQ multiplex PCR, and the TCRdb table lists in-frame clones only, not all of them. This table holds around 2,000 clones, roughly nine tenths found once. Sequenced: ileal tissue. The origin of the receptors is an adult with Crohn's disease. Both conserved end residues are part of each CDR3. The D gene is left open where the match is weak. Rows may omit the clone size; those that give it use once, few, many or a size class.

clone size,D gene,V gene,CDR3 length,J gene,CDR3 protein,CDR3 DNA
-,-,TRBV30,13,TRBJ1-1,CAWSPNAREQAFF,TGTGCCTGGAGTCCCAACGCGAGGGAGCAAGCTTTCTTT
-,-,TRBV28,16,TRBJ1-1,CASSLYRANMNTEAFF,TGTGCCAGCAGTTTATACAGGGCCAACATGAACACTGAAGCTTTCTTT
-,TRBD1,TRBV5-6,17,TRBJ1-4,CASSPSDRDGINEKLFF,TGTGCCAGCAGCCCCTCCGACAGGGACGGGATTAATGAAAAACTGTTTTTT
-,-,TRBV2,14,TRBJ1-4,CASSEIVQNEKLFF,TGTGCCAGCAGTGAAATCGTACAAAATGAAAAACTGTTTTTT
-,-,TRBV18,14,TRBJ2-7,CASSPSGAAGEQYF,TGTGCCAGTTCACCGTCAGGGGCCGCTGGCGAGCAGTACTTC
-,TRBD2,TRBV7-3,14,TRBJ2-3,CASSPGLPTDTQYF,TGTGCCAGCAGCCCGGGACTACCCACAGATACGCAGTATTTT
-,TRBD1,TRBV19,17,TRBJ2-7,CASSTPGTGVKSYEQYF,TGTGCCAGTAGTACCCCCGGGACAGGGGTAAAGTCCTACGAGCAGTACTTC
-,-,TRBV4-2,15,TRBJ2-1,CASSLGGAGYNEQFF,TGTGCCAGCAGCCTGGGGGGGGCTGGCTACAATGAGCAGTTCTTC
-,TRBD2,TRBV5-4,16,TRBJ2-2,CASNLFAGGETGELFF,TGTGCCAGCAACCTATTTGCGGGGGGCGAAACCGGGGAGCTGTTTTTT
-,TRBD1,TRBV29-1,14,TRBJ2-7,CSILRDRGLDEQYF,TGCAGCATCCTTCGGGACAGGGGGCTCGACGAGCAGTACTTC
-,-,TRBV7-2,16,TRBJ1-2,CASSLGGRALDYGYTF,TGTGCCAGCAGCTTAGGTGGCAGGGCCTTGGACTATGGCTACACCTTC
-,-,TRBV18,16,TRBJ1-4,CASSPLQDLPNEKLFF,TGTGCCAGCTCACCACTCCAGGATCTCCCTAATGAAAAACTGTTTTTT
-,TRBD1,TRBV10-3,14,TRBJ1-2,CAISDRDRDYGYTF,TGTGCCATCAGTGACCGGGACAGGGACTATGGCTACACCTTC
-,TRBD1,TRBV27,13,TRBJ2-3,CASNRGRADTQYF,TGTGCCAGTAACAGGGGTCGGGCAGATACGCAGTATTTT
once,TRBD1,TRBV11-1,12,TRBJ2-1,CASRQGAVEQFF,TGTGCCAGCCGACAGGGGGCTGTTGAGCAGTTCTTC
-,-,TRBV7-9,13,TRBJ2-6,CASSLGTANVLTF,TGTGCCAGCAGCTTAGGGACAGCCAACGTCCTGACTTTC
-,-,TRBV19,16,TRBJ1-2,CASRSRPKQANYGYTF,TGTGCCAGTAGGTCCCGCCCCAAACAGGCGAACTATGGCTACACCTTC
-,TRBD2,TRBV7-3,15,TRBJ2-3,CASSLGTSGGAAQYF,TGTGCCAGCAGCTTAGGGACTAGCGGGGGGGCCGCGCAGTATTTT
-,-,TRBV18,15,TRBJ1-2,CASSPSGAANYGYTF,TGTGCCAGCTCACCAAGCGGGGCGGCTAACTATGGCTACACCTTC
once,TRBD2,TRBV2,15,TRBJ2-3,CASSAGTSSTDTQYF,TGTGCCAGCAGTGCCGGGACTAGTTCCACAGATACGCAGTATTTT
few,TRBD1,TRBV12-5,14,TRBJ2-1,CASGSTGERPGLFF,TGTGCTAGTGGTTCCACAGGGGAACGGCCAGGTCTGTTCTTC
-,TRBD1,TRBV20-1,11,TRBJ2-7,CSARQGYEQYF,TGCAGTGCACGACAGGGATACGAGCAGTACTTC
-,-,TRBV11-3,16,TRBJ2-7,CASSRRSGGPSYEQYF,TGTGCCAGCAGCCGTCGGTCCGGGGGGCCCTCCTACGAGCAGTACTTC
-,-,TRBV5-1,17,TRBJ2-1,CASSLGGGSVSYNEQFF,TGCGCCAGCAGCTTGGGGGGAGGCAGTGTTTCCTACAATGAGCAGTTCTTC
-,TRBD1,TRBV7-2,15,TRBJ1-2,CASSPQGAANYGYTF,TGTGCCAGCAGCCCTCAGGGGGCGGCAAACTATGGCTACACCTTC
-,-,TRBV4-1,18,TRBJ2-6,CASSLGGAASSGANVLTF,TGCGCCAGCAGCCTAGGAGGCGCAGCTAGCTCTGGGGCCAACGTCCTGACTTTC
-,TRBD1,TRBV30,14,TRBJ2-2,CAYRRDSLTGELFF,TGTGCCTATCGAAGGGACAGTCTCACCGGGGAGCTGTTTTTT
-,-,TRBV11-2,14,TRBJ1-1,CASSLESRGTEAFF,TGTGCCAGCAGCTTAGAATCCCGGGGCACTGAAGCTTTCTTT
-,TRBD1,TRBV5-1,16,TRBJ2-2,CASSPGGQGIPGELFF,TGCGCCAGCAGCCCAGGGGGACAGGGGATTCCCGGGGAGCTGTTTTTT
-,TRBD2,TRBV9,15,TRBJ2-1,CASSARGVLYNEQFF,TGTGCCAGCAGCGCCCGGGGGGTCTTATACAATGAGCAGTTCTTC
-,-,TRBV2,13,TRBJ1-2,CASSPAGLGGYTF,TGTGCCAGCTCCCCGGCAGGGCTGGGAGGCTACACCTTC
-,TRBD2,TRBV4-1,17,TRBJ2-7,CASSQPPLAGGTYEQYF,TGCGCCAGCAGCCAACCCCCACTAGCGGGTGGAACCTACGAGCAGTACTTC